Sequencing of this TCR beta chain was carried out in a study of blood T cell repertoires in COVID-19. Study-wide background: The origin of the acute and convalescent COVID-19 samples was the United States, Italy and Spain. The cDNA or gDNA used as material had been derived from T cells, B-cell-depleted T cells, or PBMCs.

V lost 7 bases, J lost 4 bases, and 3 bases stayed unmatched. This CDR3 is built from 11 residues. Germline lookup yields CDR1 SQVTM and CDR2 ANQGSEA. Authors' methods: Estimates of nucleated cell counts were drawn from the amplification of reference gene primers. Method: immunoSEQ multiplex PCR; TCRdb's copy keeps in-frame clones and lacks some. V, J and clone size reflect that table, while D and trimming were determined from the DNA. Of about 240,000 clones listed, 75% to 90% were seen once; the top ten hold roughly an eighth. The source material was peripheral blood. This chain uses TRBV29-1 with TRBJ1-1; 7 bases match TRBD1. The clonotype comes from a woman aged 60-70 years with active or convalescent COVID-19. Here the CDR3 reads CSGGQFTEAFF. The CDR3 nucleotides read TGCAGCGGGGGACAGTTCACTGAAGCTTTCTTT.